These 3 T cell receptor beta chains were all obtained from the same sample, sequenced in a study of cytomegalovirus exposure and HLA in healthy donors. In the PCR, 60 Vbeta and 13 Jbeta primers were used. The protocol was immunoSEQ multiplex PCR, while the TCRdb copy is restricted to in-frame clones and leaves out a portion. The sample consists of about 110,000 clones, 76% of them appearing once. Sequencing input: PBMCs. The receptors derive from a man under 40 in good health and CMV-seropositive.

This sequence joins TRBV4-1 and TRBJ2-7, with 11 bases aligning to TRBD2. Germline CDR1 and CDR2: MGHRA and YSYEKL. The CDR3 covers 14 residues. Trimming removed 7 bases from V and 2 bases from J; junction bases left unmatched: 4. The CDR3 DNA reads TGCGCCAGCAAGGAACTAGCGGGGGCCTACGAGCAGTACTTC. This encodes CASKELAGAYEQYF.

This chain connects TRBV6-1 to TRBJ1-1, with 9 bases that match TRBD1. CDR3 length: 14 residues. The germline gives CDR1 MNHNS, CDR2 SASEGT. The V gene end was trimmed by 8 bases and the J gene end by 5 bases; junction bases not matched to a gene: 9. The CDR3 protein is CASVKTGGRTEAFF. DNA for the CDR3: TGTGCCAGCGTCAAAACAGGGGGCAGGACTGAAGCTTTCTTT.

This clone was counted only a few times. The J gene is TRBJ2-4, the V gene TRBV19; 12 bases align to TRBD1. This CDR3 contains 16 residues. Germline-derived CDR1 and CDR2 are LNHDA and SQIVND (reference sequence). Unmatched junction bases numbered 8, after V lost 4 bases and J lost 7 bases. The CDR3 loop reads CASSTGTGGWENIQYF. The CDR3 bases are TGTGCCAGTAGTACGGGGACAGGGGGCTGGGAGAACATTCAGTACTTC.